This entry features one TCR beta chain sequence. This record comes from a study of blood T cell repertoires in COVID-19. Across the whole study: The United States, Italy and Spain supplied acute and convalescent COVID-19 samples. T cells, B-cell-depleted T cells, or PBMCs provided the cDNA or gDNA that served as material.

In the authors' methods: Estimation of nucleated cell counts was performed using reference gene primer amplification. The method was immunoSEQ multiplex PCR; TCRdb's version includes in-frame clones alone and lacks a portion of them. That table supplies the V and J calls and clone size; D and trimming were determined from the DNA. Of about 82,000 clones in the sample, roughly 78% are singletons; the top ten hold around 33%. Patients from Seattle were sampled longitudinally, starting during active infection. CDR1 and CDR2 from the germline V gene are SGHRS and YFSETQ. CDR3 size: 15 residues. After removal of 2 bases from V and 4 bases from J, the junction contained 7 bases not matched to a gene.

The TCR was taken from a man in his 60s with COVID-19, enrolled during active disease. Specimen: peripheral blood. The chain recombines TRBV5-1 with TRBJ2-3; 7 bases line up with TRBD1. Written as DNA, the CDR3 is TGCGCCAGCAGCTTCTCCGACAGGGTACCAGATACGCAGTATTTT. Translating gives CASSFSDRVPDTQYF.